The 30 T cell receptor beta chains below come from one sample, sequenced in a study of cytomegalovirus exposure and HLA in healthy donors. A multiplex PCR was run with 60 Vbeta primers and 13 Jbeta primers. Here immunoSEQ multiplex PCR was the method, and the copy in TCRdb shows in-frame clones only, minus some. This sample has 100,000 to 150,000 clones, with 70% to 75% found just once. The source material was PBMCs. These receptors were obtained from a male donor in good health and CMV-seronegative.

As DNA, the CDR3 is TGCAGCGTTGAAGATCCGGGCAGGGAAACCTTC. Translating gives CSVEDPGRETF. V is TRBV29-1 and J is TRBJ1-2; perhaps TRBD1 as D (5 bases). The CDR3 length is 11 residues. CDR1 is SQVTM, CDR2 ANQGSEA, per germline. V was clipped by 0 bases and J by 14 bases, with 13 bases between them.

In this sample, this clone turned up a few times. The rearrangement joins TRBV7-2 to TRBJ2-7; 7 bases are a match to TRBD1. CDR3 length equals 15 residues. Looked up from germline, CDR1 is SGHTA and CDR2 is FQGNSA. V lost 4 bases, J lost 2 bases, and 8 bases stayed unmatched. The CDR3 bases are TGTGCCAGCAGCTCTCCCGGGACAGCCACCTACGAGCAGTACTTC. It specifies CASSSPGTATYEQYF.

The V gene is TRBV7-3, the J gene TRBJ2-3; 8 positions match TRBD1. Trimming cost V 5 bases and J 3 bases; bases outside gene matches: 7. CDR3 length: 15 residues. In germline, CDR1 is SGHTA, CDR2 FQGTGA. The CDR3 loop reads CASSHGQGETDTQYF. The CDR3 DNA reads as TGTGCCAGCAGCCACGGACAGGGAGAAACAGATACGCAGTATTTT.

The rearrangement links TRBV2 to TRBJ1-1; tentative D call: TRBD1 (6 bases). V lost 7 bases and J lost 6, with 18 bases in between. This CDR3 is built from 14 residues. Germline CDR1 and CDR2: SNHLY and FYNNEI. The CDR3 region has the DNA TGTGCCAGCAACCTACAGGGTGGGGCGGCTGAAGCTTTCTTT. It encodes CASNLQGGAAEAFF.

The CDR3 loop is CASSYGGNQETQYF. The CDR3 coding sequence is TGTGCCAGCAGTTACGGGGGGAACCAAGAGACCCAGTACTTC. J is TRBJ2-5 and V is TRBV6-6; tentatively, D is TRBD2 (6 bases). From germline, CDR1 is MNHNY and CDR2 SVGAGI (reference sequence). The V end lost 2 bases, the J end lost 0 bases, and 7 bases lay between the germline ends. The CDR3 is 14 residues long.

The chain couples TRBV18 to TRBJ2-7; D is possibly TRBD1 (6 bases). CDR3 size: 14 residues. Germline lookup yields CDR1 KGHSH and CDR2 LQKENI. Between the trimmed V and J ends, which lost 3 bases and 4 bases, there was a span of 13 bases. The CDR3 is CASSPSRDTYEQYF. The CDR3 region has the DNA TGTGCCAGCTCACCCAGCCGGGACACTTACGAGCAGTACTTC.

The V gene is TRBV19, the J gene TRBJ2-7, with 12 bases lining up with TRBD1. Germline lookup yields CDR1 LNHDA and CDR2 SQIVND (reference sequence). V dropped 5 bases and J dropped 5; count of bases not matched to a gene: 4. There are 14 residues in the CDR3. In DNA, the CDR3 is TGTGCCAGTAGTGTCGGGACAGGGGGCCACGAGCAGTACTTC. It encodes CASSVGTGGHEQYF.

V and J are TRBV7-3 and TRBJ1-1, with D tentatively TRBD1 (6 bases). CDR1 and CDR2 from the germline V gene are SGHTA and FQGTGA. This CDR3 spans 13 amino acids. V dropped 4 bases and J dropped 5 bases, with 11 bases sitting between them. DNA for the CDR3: TGTGCCAGCAGCTGGCAGGGGCATACTGAAGCTTTCTTT. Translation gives CASSWQGHTEAFF. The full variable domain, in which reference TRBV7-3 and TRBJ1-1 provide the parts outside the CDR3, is GAGVSQTPSNKVTEKGKYVELRCDPISGHTALYWYRQSLGQGPEFLIYFQGTGAADDSGLPNDRFFAVRPEGSVSTLKIQRTERGDSAVYLCASSWQGHTEAFFGQGTRLTVV.

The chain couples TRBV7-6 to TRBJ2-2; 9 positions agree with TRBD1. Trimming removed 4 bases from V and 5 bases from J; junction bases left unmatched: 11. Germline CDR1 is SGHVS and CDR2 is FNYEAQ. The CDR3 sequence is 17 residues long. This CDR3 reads CASSSPQDRGWTGELFF. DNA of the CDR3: TGTGCCAGCAGCTCCCCACAAGACAGGGGGTGGACCGGGGAGCTGTTTTTT. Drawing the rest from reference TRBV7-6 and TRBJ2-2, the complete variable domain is GAGVSQSPRYKVTKRGQDVALRCDPISGHVSLYWYRQALGQGPEFLTYFNYEAQQDKSGLPNDRFSAERPEGSISTLTIQRTEQRDSAMYRCASSSPQDRGWTGELFFGEGSRLTVL.

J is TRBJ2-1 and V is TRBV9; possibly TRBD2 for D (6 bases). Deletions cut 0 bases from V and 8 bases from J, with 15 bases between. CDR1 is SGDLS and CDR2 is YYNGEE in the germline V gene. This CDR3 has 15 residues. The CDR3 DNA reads TGTGCCAGCAGCGTAGTGGGGAGGAGGTCAGATGAGCAGTTCTTC. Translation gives CASSVVGRRSDEQFF.

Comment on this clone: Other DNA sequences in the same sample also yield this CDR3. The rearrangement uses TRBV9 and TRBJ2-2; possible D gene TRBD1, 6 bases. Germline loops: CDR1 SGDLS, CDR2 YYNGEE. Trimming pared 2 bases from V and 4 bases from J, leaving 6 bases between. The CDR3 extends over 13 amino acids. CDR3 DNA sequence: TGTGCCAGCAGCGTCAGGGGCACCGGGGAGCTGTTTTTT. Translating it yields CASSVRGTGELFF.

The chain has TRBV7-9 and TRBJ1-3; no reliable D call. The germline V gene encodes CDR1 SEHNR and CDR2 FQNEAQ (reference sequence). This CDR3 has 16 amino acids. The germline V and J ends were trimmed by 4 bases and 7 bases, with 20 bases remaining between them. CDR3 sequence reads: CASSSKTGRSWNTIYF. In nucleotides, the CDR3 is TGTGCCAGCAGCTCAAAAACTGGCAGGTCATGGAACACCATATATTTT.

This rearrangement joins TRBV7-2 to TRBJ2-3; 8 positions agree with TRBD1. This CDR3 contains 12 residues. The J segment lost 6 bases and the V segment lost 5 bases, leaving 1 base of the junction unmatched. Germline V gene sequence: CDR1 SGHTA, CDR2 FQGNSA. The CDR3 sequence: CASSRQGDTQYF. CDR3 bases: TGTGCCAGCAGCCGACAGGGGGATACGCAGTATTTT.

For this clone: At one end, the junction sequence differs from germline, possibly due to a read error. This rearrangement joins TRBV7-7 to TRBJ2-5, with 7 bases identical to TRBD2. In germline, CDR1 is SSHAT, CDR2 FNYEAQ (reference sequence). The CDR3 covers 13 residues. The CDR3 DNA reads TGTGCTAGCAGCCCACTAGCGTCCGAGACCCAGTACTTC. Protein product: CASSPLASETQYF.

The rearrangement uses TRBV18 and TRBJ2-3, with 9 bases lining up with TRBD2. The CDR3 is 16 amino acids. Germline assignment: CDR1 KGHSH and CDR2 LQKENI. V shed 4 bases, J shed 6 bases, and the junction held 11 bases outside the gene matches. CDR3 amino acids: CASSQDAGGPRDTQYF. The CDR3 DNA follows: TGTGCCAGCTCACAGGACGCGGGAGGGCCTCGGGATACGCAGTATTTT.

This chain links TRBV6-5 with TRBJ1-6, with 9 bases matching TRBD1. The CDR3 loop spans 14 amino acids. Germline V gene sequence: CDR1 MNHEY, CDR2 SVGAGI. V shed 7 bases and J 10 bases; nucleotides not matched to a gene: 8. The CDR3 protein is CASTPGTGRSPLHF. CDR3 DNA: TGTGCCAGCACGCCCGGGACAGGGAGATCACCCCTCCACTTT.

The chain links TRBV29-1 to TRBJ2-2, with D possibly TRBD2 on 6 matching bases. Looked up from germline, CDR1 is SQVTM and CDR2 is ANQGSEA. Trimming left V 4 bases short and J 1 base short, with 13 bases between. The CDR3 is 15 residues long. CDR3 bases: TGCAGCGTTGGCCATGGTAGCGGGAACACCGGGGAGCTGTTTTTT. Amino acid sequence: CSVGHGSGNTGELFF.

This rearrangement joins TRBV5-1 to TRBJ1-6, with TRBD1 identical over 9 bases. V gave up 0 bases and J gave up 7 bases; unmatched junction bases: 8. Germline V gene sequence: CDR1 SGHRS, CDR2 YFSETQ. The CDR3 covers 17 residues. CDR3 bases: TGCGCCAGCAGCTTGGGAGGACAGGGGATCAAAAATTCACCCCTCCACTTT. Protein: CASSLGGQGIKNSPLHF.

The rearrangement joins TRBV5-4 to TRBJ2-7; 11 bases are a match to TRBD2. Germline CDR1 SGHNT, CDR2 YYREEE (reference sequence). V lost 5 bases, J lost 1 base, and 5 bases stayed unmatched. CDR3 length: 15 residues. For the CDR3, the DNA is TGTGCCAGCAGTCTAGCGGGAGGCGTTTCCTACGAGCAGTACTTC. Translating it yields CASSLAGGVSYEQYF. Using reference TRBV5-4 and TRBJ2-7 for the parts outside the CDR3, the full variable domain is ETGVTQSPTHLIKTRGQQVTLRCSSQSGHNTVSWYQQALGQGPQFIFQYYREEENGRGNFPPRFSGLQFPNYSSELNVNALELDDSALYLCASSLAGGVSYEQYFGPGTRLTVT.

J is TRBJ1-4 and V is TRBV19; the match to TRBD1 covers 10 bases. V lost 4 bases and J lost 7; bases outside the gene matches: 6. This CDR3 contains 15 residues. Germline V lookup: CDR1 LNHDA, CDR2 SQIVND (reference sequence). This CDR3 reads CASSRSGTGAEKLFF. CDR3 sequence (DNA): TGTGCCAGTAGTAGATCCGGGACAGGGGCTGAAAAACTGTTTTTT. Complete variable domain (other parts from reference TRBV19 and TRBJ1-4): DGGITQSPKYLFRKEGQNVTLSCEQNLNHDAMYWYRQDPGQGLRLIYYSQIVNDFQKGDIAEGYSVSREKKESFPLTVTSAQKNPTAFYLCASSRSGTGAEKLFFGSGTQLSVL.

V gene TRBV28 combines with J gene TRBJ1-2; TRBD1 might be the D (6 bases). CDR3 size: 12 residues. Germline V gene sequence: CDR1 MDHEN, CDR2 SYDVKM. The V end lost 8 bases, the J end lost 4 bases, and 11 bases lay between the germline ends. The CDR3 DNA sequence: TGTGCCAGCGGACAGACAGCCTATGGCTACACCTTC. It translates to CASGQTAYGYTF.

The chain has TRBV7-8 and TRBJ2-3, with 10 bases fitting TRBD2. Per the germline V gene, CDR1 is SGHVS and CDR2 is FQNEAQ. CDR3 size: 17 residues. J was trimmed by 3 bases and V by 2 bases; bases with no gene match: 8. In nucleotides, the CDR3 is TGTGCCAGCAGCTTACAAAGCGGGGGGGCCAGGACAGATACGCAGTATTTT. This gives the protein CASSLQSGGARTDTQYF.

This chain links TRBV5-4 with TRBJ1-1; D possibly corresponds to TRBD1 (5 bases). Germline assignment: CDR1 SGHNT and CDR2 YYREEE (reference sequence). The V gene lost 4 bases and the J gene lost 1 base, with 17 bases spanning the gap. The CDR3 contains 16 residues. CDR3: CASSRDTGGKNTEAFF. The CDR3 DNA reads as TGTGCCAGCAGCCGAGATACAGGTGGAAAGAACACTGAAGCTTTCTTT.

The CDR3 coding sequence is TGCGCCAGCAGCTTGGGGGGGGGCCAAGAGACCCAGTACTTC. Translating it yields CASSLGGGQETQYF. This sequence joins TRBV5-1 and TRBJ2-5, with 7 nucleotides matching TRBD2. This CDR3 is 14 amino acids long. Germline CDR1 and CDR2: SGHRS and YFSETQ. The V gene end was trimmed by 0 bases and the J gene end by 1 base; junction bases not matched to a gene: 0.

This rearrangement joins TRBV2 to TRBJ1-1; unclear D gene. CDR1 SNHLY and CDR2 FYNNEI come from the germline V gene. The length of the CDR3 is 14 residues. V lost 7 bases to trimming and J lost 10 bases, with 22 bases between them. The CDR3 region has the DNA TGTGCCAGCATGGCCAGGCCAGAGGGAACGAGAGCTTTCTTT. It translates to CASMARPEGTRAFF.

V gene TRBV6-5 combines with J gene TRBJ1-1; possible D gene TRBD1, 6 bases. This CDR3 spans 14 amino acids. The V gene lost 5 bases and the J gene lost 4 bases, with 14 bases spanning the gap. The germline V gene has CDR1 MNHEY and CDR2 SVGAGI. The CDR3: CASSKGGPVTEAFF. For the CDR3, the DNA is TGTGCCAGCAGTAAGGGGGGGCCGGTCACTGAAGCTTTCTTT.

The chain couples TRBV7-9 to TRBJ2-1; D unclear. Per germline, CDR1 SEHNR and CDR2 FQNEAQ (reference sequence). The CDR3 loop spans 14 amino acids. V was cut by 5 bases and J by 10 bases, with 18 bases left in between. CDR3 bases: TGTGCCAGCAGCCCCCTAAGTCTCGGAGTGGAGCAGTTCTTC. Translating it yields CASSPLSLGVEQFF.

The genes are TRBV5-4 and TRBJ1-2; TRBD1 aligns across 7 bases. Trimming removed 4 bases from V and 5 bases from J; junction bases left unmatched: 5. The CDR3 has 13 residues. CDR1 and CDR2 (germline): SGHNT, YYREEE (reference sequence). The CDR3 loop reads CASSADRSYGYTF. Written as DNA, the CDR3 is TGTGCCAGCAGCGCGGACAGGAGTTATGGCTACACCTTC.

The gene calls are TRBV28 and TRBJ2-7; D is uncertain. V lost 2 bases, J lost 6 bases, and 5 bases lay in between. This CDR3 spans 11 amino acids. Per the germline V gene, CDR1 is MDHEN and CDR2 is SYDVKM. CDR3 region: CASSLNSEQYF. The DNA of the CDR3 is TGTGCCAGCAGTTTAAACTCCGAGCAGTACTTC. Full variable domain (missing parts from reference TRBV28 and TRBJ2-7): DVKVTQSSRYLVKRTGEKVFLECVQDMDHENMFWYRQDPGLGLRLIYFSYDVKMKEKGDIPEGYSVSREKKERFSLILESASTNQTSMYLCASSLNSEQYFGPGTRLTVT.

The CDR3 DNA is TGTGCCAGCTCACCCTTCGGACTAGCGGGGAACACCGGGGAGCTGTTTTTT. Translating it yields CASSPFGLAGNTGELFF. The chain couples TRBV18 to TRBJ2-2, with 11 bases lining up with TRBD2. The CDR3 length is 17 residues. Trimming at V came to 3 bases and at J to 1 base, leaving 4 bases not matched to a gene. Per germline, CDR1 KGHSH and CDR2 LQKENI.